A single sample is the source of the 14 T cell receptor beta chains below, sequenced in a study of beta chain features in type 1 diabetes. The sequenced template was cDNA made from the entire isolated RNA. TCRdb's table, derived via immunoSEQ multiplex PCR, lists solely in-frame clones and lacks some. There are 970,000 or so clones in the sample; about 17% occur only once, and 0.02% to 0.03% lies in the top ten. Sequences were obtained from naive CD4+ T cells from blood. The receptors come from a woman aged 18-29 years in good health.

V is TRBV18 and J is TRBJ2-7; 9 bases are a match to TRBD1. Trimming cost V 6 bases and J 7 bases; bases outside gene matches: 7. Germline V lookup: CDR1 KGHSH, CDR2 LQKENI. The CDR3 runs 13 residues. CDR3 sequence (DNA): TGTGCCAGCTCTGAACAGGGGGCGCGTGAGCAGTACTTC. Its protein product is CASSEQGAREQYF.

This clone was recorded a few times. This rearrangement joins TRBV5-5 to TRBJ2-1, with 8 bases matching TRBD2. CDR1 and CDR2 from the germline V gene are SGHKS and YYEKEE (reference sequence). The trim removed 9 bases at V and 5 bases at J, leaving 10 bases unmatched. The length of the CDR3 is 14 residues. CDR3 loop: CATTLAGRHNEQFF. The CDR3 nucleotides are TGTGCCACCACTCTAGCGGGTCGCCACAATGAGCAGTTCTTC.

In its sample, this clone was seen a few times. This chain joins TRBV6-5 and TRBJ1-2; TRBD1 matches 7 bases. Germline loops: CDR1 MNHEY, CDR2 SVGAGI. V lost 0 bases to trimming and J lost 5 bases; unmatched junction nucleotides: 6. This CDR3 comprises 15 residues. DNA of the CDR3: TGTGCCAGCAGTTACTCGGGAACAGGGGAGTATGGCTACACCTTC. Translation: CASSYSGTGEYGYTF.

The chain links TRBV27 to TRBJ1-1, with D unresolved. This CDR3 spans 13 amino acids. The V end lost 3 bases, the J end lost 1 base, and 6 bases lay between the germline ends. Germline V lookup: CDR1 MNHEY, CDR2 SMNVEV (reference sequence). The CDR3 nucleotides are TGTGCCAGCAGTTTCAAGGGGAACACTGAAGCTTTCTTT. Amino acids: CASSFKGNTEAFF.

This clone was detected a few times. The chain links TRBV7-9 to TRBJ1-2, with D maybe TRBD1 (6 bases). V was pared by 5 bases and J by 7 bases, with 17 bases between. The CDR3 extends over 14 amino acids. Germline-derived CDR1 and CDR2 are SEHNR and FQNEAQ (reference sequence). CDR3 in amino acids: CASSLPLGALGYTF. CDR3 in DNA: TGTGCCAGCAGCCTACCGCTGGGGGCGCTTGGCTACACCTTC.

The chain recombines TRBV4-1 with TRBJ1-5; tentative D call: TRBD1 (5 bases). The CDR3 extends over 15 amino acids. Germline lookup yields CDR1 MGHRA and CDR2 YSYEKL. V was pared by 0 bases and J by 5 bases, with 11 bases between. The CDR3 here is CASSQDGGYYQPQHF. In nucleotides, the CDR3 is TGCGCCAGCAGCCAAGATGGGGGGTATTATCAGCCCCAGCATTTT.

This chain joins TRBV15 and TRBJ1-1; D remains ambiguous. The germline V gene has CDR1 LNHNV and CDR2 YYDKDF (reference sequence). The CDR3 contains 16 residues. V lost 0 bases to trimming and J lost 3 bases, with 14 bases between them. CDR3 residues: CATSRDSGSGDTEAFF. CDR3 nucleotides: TGTGCCACCAGCAGAGATTCTGGGTCCGGTGACACTGAAGCTTTCTTT. Supplemented by reference TRBV15 and TRBJ1-1, the full variable domain reads DAMVIQNPRYQVTQFGKPVTLSCSQTLNHNVMYWYQQKSSQAPKLLFHYYDKDFNNEADTPDNFQSRRPNTSFCFLDIRSPGLGDTAMYLCATSRDSGSGDTEAFFGQGTRLTVV.

This sequence joins TRBV15 and TRBJ2-3; D gene uncertain. V was shortened by 5 bases and J by 2 bases, with 8 bases between the two germline ends. Germline V gene data show CDR1 as LNHNV and CDR2 as YYDKDF (reference sequence). This CDR3 is 13 amino acids long. CDR3 coding DNA: TGTGCCACCAGCCTACGCTTCACAGATACGCAGTATTTT. It is translated as CATSLRFTDTQYF.

The sample holds a few counts of this clone. The rearrangement links TRBV7-9 to TRBJ1-2; perhaps TRBD1 as D (5 bases). Trimming stripped 1 base from V and 8 bases from J, with 14 bases between. Germline assignment: CDR1 SEHNR and CDR2 FQNEAQ (reference sequence). CDR3 length: 14 amino acids. The chain's CDR3 is CASSLVRDSRGYTF. The CDR3 nucleotides are TGTGCCAGCAGCTTAGTGCGAGACAGTAGGGGCTACACCTTC.

This chain links TRBV5-8 with TRBJ2-7; D is possibly TRBD1 (7 bases). CDR3 length equals 15 residues. The ends were cut back, 6 bases at V and 3 bases at J, with 19 bases in the middle. Germline V gene lookup returns CDR1 SGHTS and CDR2 YDEGEE. The CDR3 here is CASTRGGGPVYEQYF. In DNA form, the CDR3 reads TGTGCCAGCACCCGCGGAGGGGGCCCGGTCTACGAGCAGTACTTC.

This chain connects TRBV20-1 to TRBJ2-2, with D unclear. CDR3 size: 11 residues. The ends were cut back, 3 bases at V and 5 bases at J, with 4 bases in the middle. Germline V gives CDR1 DFQATT, CDR2 SNEGSKA (reference sequence). Here the CDR3 reads CSASSTGELFF. DNA for the CDR3: TGCAGTGCTAGCTCTACCGGGGAGCTGTTTTTT.

This clone turned up a few times. CDR3 DNA sequence: TGTGCCACCAGCCACCGATCAACCGGGGAGCTGTTTTTT. It encodes CATSHRSTGELFF. The chain has TRBV15 and TRBJ2-2; no clear D. CDR1 is LNHNV and CDR2 is YYDKDF in the germline V gene (reference sequence). The CDR3 has 13 residues. Trimming shortened V by 5 bases and J by 5 bases, and 9 bases separated the two germline ends.

The chain joins TRBV4-2 to TRBJ2-1, with D possibly being TRBD2 (6 bases). Trimming shortened V by 0 bases and J by 3 bases, and 6 bases separated the two germline ends. CDR1 is LGHNA and CDR2 is YNFKEQ in the germline V gene. The CDR3 spans 14 residues. CDR3 sequence: CASSQERDYNEQFF. DNA for the CDR3: TGTGCCAGCAGCCAAGAGCGGGACTACAATGAGCAGTTCTTC.

V is TRBV12-5 and J is TRBJ1-2; 7 bases match TRBD1. J gave up 8 bases and V 5 bases, and 5 bases lay outside the gene matches. Germline-derived CDR1 and CDR2 are LGHNT and FRNRAP. The CDR3 is 12 residues long. The CDR3 here is CASGPGQRGYTF. DNA for the CDR3: TGTGCTAGTGGTCCGGGACAGCGGGGCTACACCTTC.